Below, 21 T cell receptor beta chains from the same sample are listed, as sequenced in a study of cytomegalovirus exposure and HLA in healthy donors. It was with 60 Vbeta and 13 Jbeta primers that the PCR ran. The data were produced by immunoSEQ multiplex PCR, yet TCRdb's version contains in-frame clones alone and is incomplete. The table lists approximately 140,000 clones, approximately 80% of them singletons. The specimen sequenced was PBMCs. The receptors come from a man aged 35 to 55 in good health and CMV-seropositive.

The chain recombines TRBV7-2 with TRBJ1-6; D unclear. Trimming took 0 bases from V and 7 from J, leaving 10 bases between them. The CDR3 is 15 residues long. Germline CDR1 is SGHTA and CDR2 is FQGNSA. CDR3 amino acids: CASSLARITNSPLHF. CDR3 nucleotides: TGTGCCAGCAGCTTAGCCAGGATTACCAATTCACCCCTCCACTTT.

This sequence joins TRBV19 and TRBJ2-2; 7 positions agree with TRBD1. Losses at the gene ends were 6 bases for V and 4 bases for J; bases not matched to a gene: 5. The CDR3 runs 14 residues. The germline V gene encodes CDR1 LNHDA and CDR2 SQIVND (reference sequence). The CDR3 loop reads CASSGAGGTGELFF. The DNA of the CDR3 is TGTGCCAGTAGCGGGGCAGGGGGCACCGGGGAGCTGTTTTTT.

The chain carries TRBV5-4 and TRBJ2-7; 11 bases align to TRBD1. CDR1 and CDR2 from the germline V gene are SGHNT and YYREEE (reference sequence). CDR3 length equals 14 residues. The trim removed 4 bases at V and 9 bases at J, leaving 9 bases unmatched. The CDR3: CASSPAGTGGVQYF. The DNA for the CDR3 is TGTGCCAGCAGCCCTGCCGGGACAGGGGGGGTGCAGTACTTC. Using reference TRBV5-4 and TRBJ2-7 for the parts outside the CDR3, the full variable domain is ETGVTQSPTHLIKTRGQQVTLRCSSQSGHNTVSWYQQALGQGPQFIFQYYREEENGRGNFPPRFSGLQFPNYSSELNVNALELDDSALYLCASSPAGTGGVQYFGPGTRLTVT.

The count of this clone is one. Other DNA sequences in this sample translate to the same CDR3. The chain combines TRBV7-9 with TRBJ1-1, with TRBD1 identical over 9 bases. With 5 bases clipped from V and 1 base from J, the junction kept 2 bases outside the gene matches. The CDR3 consists of 14 residues. Germline lookup yields CDR1 SEHNR and CDR2 FQNEAQ (reference sequence). The CDR3 reads CASSLGQGNTEAFF. In DNA form, the CDR3 reads TGTGCCAGCAGCCTGGGACAGGGGAACACTGAAGCTTTCTTT. Complete variable domain (other parts from reference TRBV7-9 and TRBJ1-1): DTGVSQNPRHKITKRGQNVTFRCDPISEHNRLYWYRQTLGQGPEFLTYFQNEAQLEKSRLLSDRFSAERPKGSFSTLEIQRTEQGDSAMYLCASSLGQGNTEAFFGQGTRLTVV.

The genes are TRBV4-1 and TRBJ1-2, with a tentative D call TRBD1 (5 bases). Germline V gene data show CDR1 as MGHRA and CDR2 as YSYEKL. CDR3 length: 15 residues. V lost 2 bases, J lost 7 bases, and 17 bases lay in between. CDR3 amino acids: CASSQPGDFFGGYTF. The CDR3 DNA reads TGCGCCAGCAGCCAACCCGGGGACTTTTTCGGTGGCTACACCTTC.

J is TRBJ1-1 and V is TRBV4-3; D not resolved. V lost 3 bases to trimming and J lost 0 bases, with 11 bases between them. From germline, CDR1 is LGHNA and CDR2 YSLEER. The CDR3 sequence is 15 residues long. The CDR3 nucleotides read TGCGCCAGCAGCCACGAGAGAGCTTTGAACACTGAAGCTTTCTTT. Translated, it gives CASSHERALNTEAFF.

The V gene is TRBV10-3, the J gene TRBJ2-6, with 11 bases aligning to TRBD1. V shed 4 bases and J 7 bases; nucleotides not matched to a gene: 9. Per germline, CDR1 ENHRY and CDR2 SYGVKD. CDR3 length equals 17 residues. The CDR3 loop reads CAISGDRGSSYANVLTF. The DNA for the CDR3 is TGTGCCATCAGTGGGGACAGGGGGTCTTCGTATGCCAACGTCCTGACTTTC.

The chain carries TRBV28 and TRBJ1-1, with a tentative D call TRBD1 (6 bases). V lost 7 bases to trimming and J lost 1 base, with 25 bases between them. The CDR3 runs to 18 residues. Per the germline V gene, CDR1 is MDHEN and CDR2 is SYDVKM. CDR3 DNA sequence: TGTGCCAGCACCTCGAGTAGGAGGACAGTTAGTAGGAACACTGAAGCTTTCTTT. It encodes CASTSSRRTVSRNTEAFF. The whole variable domain, filled in from reference TRBV28 and TRBJ1-1, reads DVKVTQSSRYLVKRTGEKVFLECVQDMDHENMFWYRQDPGLGLRLIYFSYDVKMKEKGDIPEGYSVSREKKERFSLILESASTNQTSMYLCASTSSRRTVSRNTEAFFGQGTRLTVV.

The table lists this clone with a count of one. The rearrangement links TRBV9 to TRBJ2-7, with 8 nucleotides matching TRBD2. The CDR3 is made up of 16 amino acids. The V gene's germline CDR1 is SGDLS and CDR2 YYNGEE. Unmatched junction bases numbered 9, after V lost 4 bases and J lost 0 bases. CDR3 sequence reads: CASSFGASGFSYEQYF. CDR3 sequence (DNA): TGTGCCAGCAGCTTCGGGGCTAGCGGGTTCTCCTACGAGCAGTACTTC.

The chain is built from TRBV18 and TRBJ1-4, with TRBD1 matching over 7 bases. Germline CDR1 is KGHSH and CDR2 is LQKENI. The CDR3 extends over 13 amino acids. The junction had 4 bases not matched to a gene; V was cut back by 7 bases and J by 5 bases. The CDR3 protein is CASWDSLNEKLFF. In DNA form, the CDR3 reads TGTGCCAGCTGGGACAGTCTAAATGAAAAACTGTTTTTT.

Here the CDR3 reads CASSLASGLSGYEQYF. CDR3 coding DNA: TGTGCCAGCAGCTTAGCGTCAGGGCTCTCGGGCTACGAGCAGTACTTC. This chain uses TRBV7-9 with TRBJ2-7, with a weak D call TRBD1 (5 bases). The length of the CDR3 is 16 residues. Trimming took off 0 bases at V and 3 bases at J, with 15 bases between the two ends. Germline values: CDR1 SEHNR, CDR2 FQNEAQ (reference sequence).

J is TRBJ2-1 and V is TRBV6-5, with TRBD2 identical over 9 bases. V shed 0 bases and J 8 bases; nucleotides not matched to a gene: 5. The germline gives CDR1 MNHEY, CDR2 SVGAGI. The CDR3 extends over 15 amino acids. CDR3 sequence: CASSYSGLALDEQFF. The CDR3 nucleotides read TGTGCCAGCAGTTACTCGGGACTAGCATTGGATGAGCAGTTCTTC.

This chain joins TRBV7-8 and TRBJ2-1, with 9 bases aligning to TRBD2. The germline CDR1 and CDR2 sequences are SGHVS and FQNEAQ. The V gene end was trimmed by 1 base and the J gene end by 0 bases; junction bases not matched to a gene: 4. This CDR3 is 17 amino acids long. CDR3 nucleotides: TGTGCCAGCAGCTTAGGGCATAGCGGGAGCTCCTACAATGAGCAGTTCTTC. Translating it yields CASSLGHSGSSYNEQFF. The full variable domain, with the rest looked up from reference TRBV7-8 and TRBJ2-1, is GAGVSQSPRYKVAKRGQDVALRCDPISGHVSLFWYQQALGQGPEFLTYFQNEAQLDKSGLPSDRFFAERPEGSVSTLKIQRTQQEDSAVYLCASSLGHSGSSYNEQFFGPGTRLTVL.

V usage is TRBV11-1 and J usage is TRBJ1-1, with unresolved D. Germline V CDR1 and CDR2: SGHAT, FQDESV (reference sequence). The CDR3 extends over 15 amino acids. With 6 bases removed from V and 5 bases from J, the gap between germline ends came to 19 bases. The CDR3 sequence: CASSPGSALGTEAFF. CDR3 bases: TGTGCCAGCAGTCCGGGTAGCGCGTTGGGGACTGAAGCTTTCTTT.

This chain joins TRBV18 and TRBJ1-2, with TRBD1 as a possible D gene (5 bases). Germline-derived CDR1 and CDR2 are KGHSH and LQKENI. The CDR3 length is 14 residues. With 6 bases removed from V and 6 bases from J, the gap between germline ends came to 17 bases. The CDR3 reads CASSPPLGRDGYTF. CDR3 coding DNA: TGTGCCAGCTCCCCCCCCTTGGGGCGTGATGGCTACACCTTC. The whole variable domain, remainder taken from reference TRBV18 and TRBJ1-2, is NAGVMQNPRHLVRRRGQEARLRCSPMKGHSHVYWYRQLPEEGLKFMVYLQKENIIDESGMPKERFSAEFPKEGPSILRIQQVVRGDSAAYFCASSPPLGRDGYTFGSGTRLTVV.

The chain couples TRBV5-6 to TRBJ2-5; 11 nucleotides agree with TRBD2. V shed 0 bases, J shed 4 bases, and the junction held 8 bases outside the gene matches. CDR3 length equals 17 residues. Germline V gene lookup returns CDR1 SGHDT and CDR2 YYEEEE. The CDR3, as DNA: TGTGCCAGCAGCTTGGGAATAGCGGGAGGGCCTGGAGAGACCCAGTACTTC. It codes for CASSLGIAGGPGETQYF.

The CDR3 here is CASSLTGKLDEQFF. As DNA, the CDR3 is TGTGCCAGCAGCTTGACAGGGAAGTTGGATGAGCAGTTCTTC. The J gene is TRBJ2-1, the V gene TRBV5-4; D is possibly TRBD1 (6 bases). The ends were cut back, 1 base at V and 8 bases at J, with 13 bases in the middle. CDR1 is SGHNT and CDR2 is YYREEE in the germline V gene (reference sequence). The CDR3 sequence is 14 residues long.

V and J are TRBV5-6 and TRBJ1-2; D gene uncertain. The CDR3 has 12 amino acids. V dropped 1 base and J dropped 4 bases, with 5 bases sitting between them. In germline, CDR1 is SGHDT, CDR2 YYEEEE. The CDR3 DNA sequence: TGTGCCAGCAGCTTGAGCGGCTATGGCTACACCTTC. It translates to CASSLSGYGYTF.

The chain joins TRBV2 to TRBJ2-1, with 13 bases lining up with TRBD2. V lost 7 bases, J lost 5 bases, and 8 bases stayed unmatched. CDR1 is SNHLY and CDR2 is FYNNEI in the germline V gene. The CDR3 extends over 16 amino acids. The CDR3, as DNA: TGTGCCAGCACCCCCCGACTAGCGGGAGGCAACAATGAGCAGTTCTTC. Translation: CASTPRLAGGNNEQFF.

The count of this clone is one. The V gene is TRBV27, the J gene TRBJ2-7, with TRBD2 identical over 7 bases. After removal of 6 bases from V and 3 bases from J, the junction contained 11 bases not matched to a gene. CDR3 length: 15 amino acids. Germline V gives CDR1 MNHEY, CDR2 SMNVEV (reference sequence). CDR3 sequence (DNA): TGTGCCAGCAGCCACGGGACTATGGGGAACTACGAGCAGTACTTC. Translated, it gives CASSHGTMGNYEQYF.

The rearrangement joins TRBV6-1 to TRBJ2-5; TRBD1 is a possible D gene (6 bases). Deletions cut 7 bases from V and 3 bases from J, with 15 bases between. Per the germline V gene, CDR1 is MNHNS and CDR2 is SASEGT. The length of the CDR3 is 14 residues. The CDR3 region has the DNA TGTGCCAGCAAGTTCCGACAGGTAAAAGAGACCCAGTACTTC. This sequence encodes CASKFRQVKETQYF.